The subject of this entry is one T cell receptor beta chain. Its target antigen remains unknown. No per-base quality is available; no much larger clone lies one base away. Trimming accounts for 5 bases at V and 5 bases at J, while the number of junction bases matched to no gene is 5. The CDR3 has 15 amino acids, counting the end cysteine and phenylalanine. Of all the DNA, just the CDR3 is kept, 45 bases in frame from base 1. The germline V gene (reference sequence) yields SSHAT for CDR1 and FNYEAQ for CDR2. The immunoSEQ Assay, a bias-controlled multiplex PCR, was used to amplify TCRbeta CDR3 regions from genomic DNA. From the authors' description of their analysis: The number of nucleated cells in each sample was estimated from the amplification of reference gene primers within the assay. Sequence reads were collapsed and filtered to measure the absolute abundance of every unique TCRbeta CDR3 rearrangement. For each sample, productive Simpson clonality was calculated as the square root of Simpson's diversity index across productive rearrangements. TCRdb provides this immuneACCESS table in a form limited to in-frame rearrangements. Some clones are lacking; in checked studies, under half of them reflect an unresolved V gene, and why the rest are absent is not known. The V and J calls and clone size come from that table; D and trimming were worked out from the DNA. The sample yields 200,000 to 300,000 clones; 84% were counted once. The ten largest clonotypes hold about 2.1% of the sample.

This specimen comes from a study of blood T cell repertoires in COVID-19 (dated by TCRdb to 2018 to 2020). Looking at the study overall: Samples from collaborators originated in the United States, Italy and Spain and spanned both the acute and convalescent phases of COVID-19. Where available, HLA class I and class II types were taken from metadata supplied by the sample provider and were not determined by assay-based typing. The repertoires were made available in a free public database intended to serve as a resource for research on the immune response to SARS-CoV-2. The material from the prospective study consisted of cDNA or gDNA derived from T cells, B-cell-depleted T cells, or PBMCs. Sample metadata almost always included a de-identified subject ID, COVID-19 status, age in years and sex. Deeply sampled blood TCRbeta repertoires from subjects exposed to, actively infected with, or recovered from COVID-19 were included in the dataset. The samples were drawn from two sources: the first 160 participants of the ongoing ImmuneRACE study, and approximately 1,300 subjects contributed by 6 global collaborators.

Samples from volunteer blood donors who had recovered from COVID-19 were contributed by a second Seattle source. Collaborating institutions collected whole blood in K2EDTA tubes following their own protocols. For TCRbeta analysis, collaborators shipped samples as frozen whole blood, isolated PBMCs, or DNA extracted from either of those sample types. Study-wide conclusions, independent of this receptor: Clinical and demographic metadata were provided uncurated, with the amount varying by source and participant.

Sequencing was performed on peripheral blood. The sequence links TRBV7-7 to TRBJ2-1; 11 junctional bases match TRBD2. This sequence originates from a man aged 40-49 years who had recovered from COVID-19. CDR3 protein: CASSVSSGRNNEQFF. DNA sequence: TGTGCCAGCAGCGTATCTAGCGGGAGGAACAATGAGCAGTTCTTC.